This T cell receptor (beta chain) originates from a study of blood T cell repertoires in COVID-19 (dated by TCRdb to about 2020). For context, the study as a whole: Collaborator samples came from the United States, Italy and Spain and covered acute and convalescent phases of COVID-19. The material from the prospective study consisted of cDNA or gDNA derived from T cells, B-cell-depleted T cells, or PBMCs. A freely available public database, intended as a resource for researchers studying the immune response to SARS-CoV-2, is where the repertoires were released. Where available, HLA class I and class II types were taken from metadata supplied by the sample provider and were not determined by assay-based typing. Samples came from the ongoing ImmuneRACE study (first 160 participants) plus 1,254 subjects from 6 global collaborators. Deeply sampled blood TCRbeta repertoires from subjects exposed to, actively infected with, or recovered from COVID-19 were included in the dataset. Sample metadata almost always included a de-identified subject ID, COVID-19 status, age in years and sex.

As for this clone: The target of this receptor is not known. No per-base quality is available; no much larger clone lies one base away.

TCRbeta CDR3 regions were amplified from genomic DNA by means of the immunoSEQ Assay, a bias-controlled multiplex PCR. Concerning the study's data processing: The number of nucleated cells in each sample was estimated from the amplification of reference gene primers within the assay. To quantify the absolute abundance of each unique TCRbeta CDR3 rearrangement, sequence reads were collapsed and filtered. For each sample, productive Simpson clonality was calculated by taking the square root of Simpson's diversity index across productive rearrangements. Drawn from immuneACCESS, this table holds only the in-frame rearrangements with V and J called that TCRdb kept. Clones are partly lost; checked studies trace under half to an unresolved V gene and leave the rest unexplained. V, J and clone size derive from that table, while D and trimming were established from the DNA sequence. Counted in this sample were 190,000 or so clones; 86% of them appeared once. The ten largest clones add up to 4.5% to 5.5% of the sample.

The research as a whole found: Clinical and demographic metadata were provided uncurated, with the amount varying by source and participant.

Participants in the prospective study were aged roughly 18 to 89 years, lived in 20 to 25 United States geographic areas, and enrolled through a virtual design. To assign participants to cohorts, the prospective study relied on clinical history that participants themselves reported in a screening survey and a study questionnaire. Exposed participants had been in contact, within 2 weeks of entering the study, with a person who had a PCR-confirmed or clinician-diagnosed case of COVID-19. Each participant in the prospective study had whole blood, serum and a nasopharyngeal or oropharyngeal swab collected by mobile phlebotomists. Additional blood draws and questionnaires over an approximately two-month period could optionally be provided by prospective study participants. Blood samples from the prospective study were shipped frozen or at room temperature prior to DNA extraction. At the junction V is shortened by 2 bases and J by 3 bases; bases outside the gene matches: 13. From its cysteine to its phenylalanine, the CDR3 spans 19 amino acids. Here the CDR3 DNA is all that survives: 57 bases in frame from base 1. Via the germline V gene (reference sequence), CDR1 is SEHNR and CDR2 FQNEAQ.

Sequences were obtained from PBMCs or T cells enriched from blood (not recorded which). The V and J genes are TRBV7-9 and TRBJ2-1; 10 central nucleotides agree with TRBD2. This TCR was recovered from a woman aged 30 to 39 who had been exposed to COVID-19. The CDR3 sequence is CASSLSGASGGAFYNEQFF. The sequenced DNA: TGTGCCAGCAGCTTATCTGGAGCGAGCGGGGGGGCCTTCTACAATGAGCAGTTCTTC.